This T cell receptor (beta chain) was sequenced for a study of graft-versus-host responses after intestinal transplantation. For the study at large: Recipients got multivisceral, liver-intestinal, or isolated intestinal transplants.

This CDR3 is built from 14 residues. The germline CDR1 and CDR2 sequences are SGHTA and FQGNSA. The V gene end was trimmed by 8 bases and the J gene end by 7 bases; junction bases not matched to a gene: 11. Here immunoSEQ multiplex PCR was the method, and the copy in TCRdb shows in-frame clones only, minus some. The table has about 97,000 clones, 80% to 95% seen once. The specimen was PBMCs, collected around 450 days after intestinal transplant. This chain connects TRBV7-2 to TRBJ2-3, with 8 bases fitting TRBD2. The TCR comes from a human patient who received an intestinal transplant, so some T cells may come from the graft donor. CDR3 loop: CASRRSGGGNTQYF. The CDR3 DNA is TGTGCCAGCCGACGGAGCGGGGGCGGGAATACGCAGTATTTT.